This T cell receptor beta chain was captured in a study of T cells in localized non-small cell lung cancer. Study outcomes and limitations: Of the tissues analyzed, uninvolved adjacent lung showed maximal T cell clonality, greater than tumor. In adjacent lung appeared a median 57 of the top 100 tumor clones. Longer overall survival was associated with a higher density of T cells in the blood.

Comment on this clone: Its target is not known.

V was pared by 2 bases and J by 9 bases, with 3 bases of the junction left unmatched. The germline gives CDR1 SNHLY, CDR2 FYNNEI. The CDR3 consists of 14 residues. Here immunoSEQ multiplex PCR was the method, and the copy in TCRdb shows in-frame clones only, minus some. This repertoire shows approximately 47,000 clones, roughly 86% found once; its top ten account for 2% to 3%. This sequence was found in a man aged 35-75 years with stage II lung adenocarcinoma. The source was PBMCs, collected before any cancer treatment. This chain links TRBV2 with TRBJ2-1; TRBD2 matches at 11 bases. CDR3 DNA: TGTGCCAGCAGTGAACTAGCGGGGGGCGGTGAGCAGTTCTTC. The encoded protein is CASSELAGGGEQFF.